This T cell receptor beta chain is drawn from a study of shared clonotypes between healthy human individuals. Selected positively for CCR7 and CD45RO-negative, naive CD8 cells excluded terminally differentiated effector memory CD45RA+ cells. The junction had 4 bases not matched to a gene; V was cut back by 4 bases and J by 5 bases. CDR1 is SGHRS and CDR2 is YFSETQ in the germline V gene. The CDR3 has 14 residues. Sequencing used immunoSEQ multiplex PCR; TCRdb keeps in-frame clones, though not all of them. The table lists millions of clones, less than 95% of them singletons, with 1.1% in the top ten. The receptor was derived from a man aged 18 to 29 in good health. V is TRBV5-1 and J is TRBJ2-7, with 12 bases lining up with TRBD1. Sequencing input: naive CD8+ T cells sorted from blood. The CDR3 region is CASSPGTGGHEQYF. In DNA form, the CDR3 reads TGCGCCAGCAGCCCCGGGACAGGGGGCCACGAGCAGTACTTC.